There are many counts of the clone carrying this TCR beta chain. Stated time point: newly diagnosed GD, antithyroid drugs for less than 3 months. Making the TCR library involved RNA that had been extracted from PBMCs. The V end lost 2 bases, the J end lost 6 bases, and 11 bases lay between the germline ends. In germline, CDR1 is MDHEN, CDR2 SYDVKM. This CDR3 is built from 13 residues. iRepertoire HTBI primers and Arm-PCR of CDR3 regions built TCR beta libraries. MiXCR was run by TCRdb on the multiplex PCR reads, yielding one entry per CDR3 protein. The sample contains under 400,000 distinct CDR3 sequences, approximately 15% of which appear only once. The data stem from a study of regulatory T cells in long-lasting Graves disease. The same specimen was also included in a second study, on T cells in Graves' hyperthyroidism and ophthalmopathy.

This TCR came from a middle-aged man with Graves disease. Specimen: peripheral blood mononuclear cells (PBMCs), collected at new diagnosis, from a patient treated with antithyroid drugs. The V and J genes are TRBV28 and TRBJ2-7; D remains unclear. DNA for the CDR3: TGTGCCAGCAGTTTAAGGGCCAGGCGCGAGCAGTACTTC. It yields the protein CASSLRARREQYF.